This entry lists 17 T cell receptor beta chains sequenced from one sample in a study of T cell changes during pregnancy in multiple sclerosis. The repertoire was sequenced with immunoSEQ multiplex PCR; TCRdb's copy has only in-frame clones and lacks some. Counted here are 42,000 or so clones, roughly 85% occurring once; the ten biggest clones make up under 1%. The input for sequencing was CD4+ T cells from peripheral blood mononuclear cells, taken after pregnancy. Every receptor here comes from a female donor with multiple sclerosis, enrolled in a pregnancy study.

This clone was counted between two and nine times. CDR3 sequence (DNA): TGTGCCAGTAGAACTGGACATTATGGCTACACCTTC. Translation: CASRTGHYGYTF. This chain links TRBV19 with TRBJ1-2, with D possibly TRBD1 on 5 matching bases. This CDR3 is 12 amino acids long. Trimming stripped 6 bases from V and 5 bases from J, with 10 bases between. CDR1 is LNHDA, CDR2 SQIVND, per germline (reference sequence).

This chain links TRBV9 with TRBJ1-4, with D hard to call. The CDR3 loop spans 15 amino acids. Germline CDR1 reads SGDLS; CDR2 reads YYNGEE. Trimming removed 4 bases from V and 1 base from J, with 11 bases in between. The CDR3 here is CASSPSVQTNEKLFF. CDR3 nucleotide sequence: TGTGCCAGCAGCCCAAGCGTCCAAACTAATGAAAAACTGTTTTTT.

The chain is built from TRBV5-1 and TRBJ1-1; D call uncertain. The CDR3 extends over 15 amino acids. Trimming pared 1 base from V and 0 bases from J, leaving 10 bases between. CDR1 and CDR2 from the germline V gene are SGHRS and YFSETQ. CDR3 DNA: TGCGCCAGCAGCTTGTTATCGGGTTTGAACACTGAAGCTTTCTTT. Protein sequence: CASSLLSGLNTEAFF.

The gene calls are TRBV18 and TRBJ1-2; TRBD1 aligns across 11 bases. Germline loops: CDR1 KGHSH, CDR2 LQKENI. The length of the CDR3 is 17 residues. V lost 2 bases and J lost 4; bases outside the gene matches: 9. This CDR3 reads CASSPAVRDRGAYGYTF. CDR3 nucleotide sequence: TGTGCCAGCTCACCAGCCGTGCGGGACAGGGGGGCCTATGGCTACACCTTC.

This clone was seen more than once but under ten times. CDR3 in DNA: TGTGCCAGCAGGTACAGACTAGCGGGGGTAAACACCGGGGAGCTGTTTTTT. Residues: CASRYRLAGVNTGELFF. V is TRBV28 and J is TRBJ2-2, with 12 bases that match TRBD2. This CDR3 region has 17 residues. CDR1 and CDR2 (germline): MDHEN, SYDVKM. With 6 bases clipped from V and 2 bases from J, the junction kept 7 bases outside the gene matches.

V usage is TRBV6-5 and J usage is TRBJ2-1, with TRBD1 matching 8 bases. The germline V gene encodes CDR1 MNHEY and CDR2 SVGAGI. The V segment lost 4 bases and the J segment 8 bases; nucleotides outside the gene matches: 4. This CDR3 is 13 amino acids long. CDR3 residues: CASSLDRAHEQFF. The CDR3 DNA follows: TGTGCCAGCAGTTTGGACAGGGCCCATGAGCAGTTCTTC.

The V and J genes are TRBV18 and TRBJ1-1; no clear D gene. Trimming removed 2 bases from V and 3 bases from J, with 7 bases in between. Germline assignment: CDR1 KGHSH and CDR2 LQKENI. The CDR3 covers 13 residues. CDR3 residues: CASSPGSYTEAFF. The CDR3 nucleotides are TGTGCCAGCTCACCAGGTAGTTACACTGAAGCTTTCTTT.

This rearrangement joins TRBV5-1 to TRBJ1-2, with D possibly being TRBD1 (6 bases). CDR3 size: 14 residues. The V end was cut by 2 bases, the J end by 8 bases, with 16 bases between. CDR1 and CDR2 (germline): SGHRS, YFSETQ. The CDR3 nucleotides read TGCGCCAGCAGCTTCGGACAGCTAACTAACGGCTACACCTTC. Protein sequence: CASSFGQLTNGYTF. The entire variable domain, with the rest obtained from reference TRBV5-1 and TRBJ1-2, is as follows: KAGVTQTPRYLIKTRGQQVTLSCSPISGHRSVSWYQQTPGQGLQFLFEYFSETQRNKGNFPGRFSGRQFSNSRSEMNVSTLELGDSALYLCASSFGQLTNGYTFGSGTRLTVV.

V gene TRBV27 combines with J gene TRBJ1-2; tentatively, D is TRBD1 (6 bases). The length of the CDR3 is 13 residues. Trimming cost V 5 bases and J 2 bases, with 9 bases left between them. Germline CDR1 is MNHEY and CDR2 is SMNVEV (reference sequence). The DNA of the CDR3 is TGTGCCAGCAGTCAAACAGGGAACTATGGCTACACCTTC. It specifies CASSQTGNYGYTF.

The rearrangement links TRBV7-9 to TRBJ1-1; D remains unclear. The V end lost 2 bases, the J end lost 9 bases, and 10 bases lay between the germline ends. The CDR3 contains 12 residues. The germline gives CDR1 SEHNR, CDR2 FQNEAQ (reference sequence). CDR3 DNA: TGTGCCAGCAGCTTACCCCAGAATCAAGCTTTCTTT. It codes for CASSLPQNQAFF.

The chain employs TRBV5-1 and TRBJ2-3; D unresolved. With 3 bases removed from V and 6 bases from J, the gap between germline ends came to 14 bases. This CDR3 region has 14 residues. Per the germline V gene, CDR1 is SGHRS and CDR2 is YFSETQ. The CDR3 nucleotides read TGCGCCAGCAGCTCGCCCCCGCTAGTTGATACGCAGTATTTT. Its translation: CASSSPPLVDTQYF.

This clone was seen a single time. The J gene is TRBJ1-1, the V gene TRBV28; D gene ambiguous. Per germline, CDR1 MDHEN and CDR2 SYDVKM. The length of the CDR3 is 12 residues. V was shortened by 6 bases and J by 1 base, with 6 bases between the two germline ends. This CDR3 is CASRGPNTEAFF. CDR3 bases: TGTGCCAGCAGGGGCCCGAACACTGAAGCTTTCTTT. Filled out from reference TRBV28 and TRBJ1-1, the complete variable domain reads DVKVTQSSRYLVKRTGEKVFLECVQDMDHENMFWYRQDPGLGLRLIYFSYDVKMKEKGDIPEGYSVSREKKERFSLILESASTNQTSMYLCASRGPNTEAFFGQGTRLTVV.

The CDR3 DNA follows: TGCGCCAGCAGTGTCGGACAGGGTTCTCAAGCTTTCTTT. Its translation is CASSVGQGSQAFF. This rearrangement joins TRBV10-1 to TRBJ1-1, with 8 bases aligning to TRBD1. CDR1 and CDR2 from the germline V gene are WNHNN and SYGVQD (reference sequence). The CDR3 runs 13 residues. V gave up 4 bases and J gave up 9 bases; unmatched junction bases: 7.

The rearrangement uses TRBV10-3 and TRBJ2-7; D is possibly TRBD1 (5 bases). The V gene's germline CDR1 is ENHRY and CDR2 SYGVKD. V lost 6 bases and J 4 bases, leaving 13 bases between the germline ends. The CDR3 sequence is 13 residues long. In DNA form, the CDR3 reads TGTGCCATCAGCAGTCGTACAGGTTACGAGCAGTACTTC. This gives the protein CAISSRTGYEQYF.

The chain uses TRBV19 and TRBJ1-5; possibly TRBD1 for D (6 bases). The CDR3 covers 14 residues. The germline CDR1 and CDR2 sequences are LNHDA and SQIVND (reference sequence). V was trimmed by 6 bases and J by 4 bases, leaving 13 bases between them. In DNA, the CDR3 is TGTGCCAGTAGCCCCGGACAGCCTAATCAGCCCCAGCATTTT. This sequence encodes CASSPGQPNQPQHF.

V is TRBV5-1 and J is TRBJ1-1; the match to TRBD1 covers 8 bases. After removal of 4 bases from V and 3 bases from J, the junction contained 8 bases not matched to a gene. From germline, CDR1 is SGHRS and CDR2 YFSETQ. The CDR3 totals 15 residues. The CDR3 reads CASSPWTGTDTEAFF. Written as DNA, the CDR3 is TGCGCCAGCAGCCCCTGGACAGGGACTGACACTGAAGCTTTCTTT.

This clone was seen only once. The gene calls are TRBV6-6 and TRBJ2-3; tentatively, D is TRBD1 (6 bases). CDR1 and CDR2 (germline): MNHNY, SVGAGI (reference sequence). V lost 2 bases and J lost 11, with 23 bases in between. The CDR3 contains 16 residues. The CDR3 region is CASSYVQGFNPSGQYF. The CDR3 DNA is TGTGCCAGCAGTTACGTTCAGGGGTTCAATCCCAGTGGGCAGTATTTT.